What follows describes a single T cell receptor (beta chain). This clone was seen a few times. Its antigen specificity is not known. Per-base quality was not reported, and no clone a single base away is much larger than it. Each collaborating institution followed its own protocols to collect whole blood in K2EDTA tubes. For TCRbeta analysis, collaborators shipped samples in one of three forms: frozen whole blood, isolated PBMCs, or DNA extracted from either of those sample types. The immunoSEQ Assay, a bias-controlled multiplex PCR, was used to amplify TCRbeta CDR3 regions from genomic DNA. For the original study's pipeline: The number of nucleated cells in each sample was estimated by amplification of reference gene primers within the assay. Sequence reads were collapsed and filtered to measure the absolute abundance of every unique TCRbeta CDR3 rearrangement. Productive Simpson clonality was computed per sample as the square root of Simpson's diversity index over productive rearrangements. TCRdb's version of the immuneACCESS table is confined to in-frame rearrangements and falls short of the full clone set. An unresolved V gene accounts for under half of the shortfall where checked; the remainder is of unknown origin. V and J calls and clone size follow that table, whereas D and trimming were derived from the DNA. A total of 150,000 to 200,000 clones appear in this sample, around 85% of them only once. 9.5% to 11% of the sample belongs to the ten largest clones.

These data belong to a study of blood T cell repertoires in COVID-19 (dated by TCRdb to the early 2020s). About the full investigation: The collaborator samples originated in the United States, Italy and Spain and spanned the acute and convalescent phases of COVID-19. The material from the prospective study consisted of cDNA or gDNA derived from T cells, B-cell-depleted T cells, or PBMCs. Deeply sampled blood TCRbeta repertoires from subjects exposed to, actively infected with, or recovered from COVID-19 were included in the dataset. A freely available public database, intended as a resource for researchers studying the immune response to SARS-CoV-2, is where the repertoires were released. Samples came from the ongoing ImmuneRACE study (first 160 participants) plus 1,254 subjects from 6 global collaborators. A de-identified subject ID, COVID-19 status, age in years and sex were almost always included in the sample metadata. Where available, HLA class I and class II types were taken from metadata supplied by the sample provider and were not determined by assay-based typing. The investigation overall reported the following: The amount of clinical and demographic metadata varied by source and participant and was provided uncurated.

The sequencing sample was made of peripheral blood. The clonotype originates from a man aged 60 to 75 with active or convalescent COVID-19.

The CDR3 is CASSLGPRGGNEQFF. The base sequence is TGTGCCAGCAGCTTAGGCCCTAGGGGGGGGAATGAGCAGTTCTTC. The V gene is TRBV11-2 and the J gene is TRBJ2-1, and perhaps TRBD2 as D gene, on 7 matching bases. The V and J ends are trimmed by 1 base and 7 bases, leaving 14 bases between them. The germline V gene yields SGHAT for CDR1 and FQNNGV for CDR2. Spanning cysteine to phenylalanine, the CDR3 consists of 15 amino acids. Kept here is only the CDR3 DNA, which spans 45 bases and is read in frame from base 1.